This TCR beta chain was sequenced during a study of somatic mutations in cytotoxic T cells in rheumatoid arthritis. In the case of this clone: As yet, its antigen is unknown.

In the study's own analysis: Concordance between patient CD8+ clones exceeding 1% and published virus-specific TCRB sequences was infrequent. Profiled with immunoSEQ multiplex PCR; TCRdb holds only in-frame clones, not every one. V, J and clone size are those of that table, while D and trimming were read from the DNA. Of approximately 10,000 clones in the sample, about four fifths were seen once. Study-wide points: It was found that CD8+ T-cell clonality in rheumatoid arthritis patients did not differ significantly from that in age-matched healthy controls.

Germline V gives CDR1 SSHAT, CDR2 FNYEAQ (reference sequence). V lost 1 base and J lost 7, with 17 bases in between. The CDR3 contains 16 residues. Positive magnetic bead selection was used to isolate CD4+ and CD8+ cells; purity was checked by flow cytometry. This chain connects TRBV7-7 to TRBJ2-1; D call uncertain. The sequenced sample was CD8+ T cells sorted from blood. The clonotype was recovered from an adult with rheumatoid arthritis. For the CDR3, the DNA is TGTGCCAGCAGCTTAGAGTATGGAGCCCCGTGGAATGAGCAGTTCTTC. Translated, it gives CASSLEYGAPWNEQFF. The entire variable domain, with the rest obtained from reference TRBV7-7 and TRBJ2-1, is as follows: GAGVSQSPRYKVTKRGQDVTLRCDPISSHATLYWYQQALGQGPEFLTYFNYEAQPDKSGLPSDRFSAERPEGSISTLTIQRTEQRDSAMYRCASSLEYGAPWNEQFFGPGTRLTVL.